Listed below are T cell receptor beta chains from one sample, sequenced in a study of shared T cell receptors in the human thymus. The table came from immunoSEQ multiplex PCR; TCRdb's copy has only in-frame clones and leaves some out. The data contain over 350,000 clones, roughly 94% of them singletons. The material sequenced was thymocytes. All receptors come from a human donor. CDR3s include the opening cysteine and the closing phenylalanine or tryptophan. D genes are given only for firm matches. For some rows the clone size is stated as once, few or many, or as a class when expanded; others skip it.

D: TRBD1
V: TRBV6-5
size: NA
J: TRBJ2-4
CDR3: CASSYLPTGTKNIQYF
DNA: TGTGCCAGCAGTTACTTACCGACAGGGACCAAAAACATTCAGTACTTC

D: NA
V: TRBV6-6
size: NA
J: TRBJ2-4
CDR3: CASIQNPGEAKNIQYF
DNA: TGTGCCAGCATCCAGAACCCGGGAGAAGCCAAAAACATTCAGTACTTC

D: TRBD1
V: TRBV23-1
size: once
J: TRBJ2-1
CDR3: CASSPGQGGNEQFF
DNA: TGCGCCAGCAGTCCCGGACAGGGTGGCAATGAGCAGTTCTTC

D: NA
V: TRBV7-9
size: NA
J: TRBJ2-5
CDR3: CASSFLNLLPTTPQETQYF
DNA: TGTGCCAGCAGCTTCCTCAACTTACTCCCCACCACGCCCCAAGAGACCCAGTACTTC

D: TRBD1
V: TRBV9
size: once
J: TRBJ2-7
CDR3: CASSVTAGAGGYEQYF
DNA: TGTGCCAGCAGCGTGACAGCTGGGGCAGGGGGCTACGAGCAGTACTTC

D: TRBD2
V: TRBV28
size: NA
J: TRBJ2-1
CDR3: CASSLSRLALFF
DNA: TGTGCCAGCAGTTTATCCCGACTAGCGTTATTCTTC

D: TRBD1
V: TRBV28
size: NA
J: TRBJ2-5
CDR3: CASSPSGQGRETQYF
DNA: TGTGCCAGCAGTCCCTCGGGACAGGGCCGGGAGACCCAGTACTTC

D: NA
V: TRBV28
size: NA
J: TRBJ2-5
CDR3: CASSRGQTTLQETQYF
DNA: TGTGCCAGCAGTCGGGGGCAAACCACTCTCCAAGAGACCCAGTACTTC

D: NA
V: TRBV4-1
size: NA
J: TRBJ1-4
CDR3: CASSRRREWVEKLFF
DNA: TGCGCCAGCAGCCGCCGGAGGGAATGGGTCGAAAAACTGTTTTTT

D: TRBD2
V: TRBV27
size: NA
J: TRBJ2-3
CDR3: CASRTRLSTDTQYF
DNA: TGTGCCAGTAGGACTAGGCTCTCCACAGATACGCAGTATTTT

D: NA
V: TRBV18
size: NA
J: TRBJ1-1
CDR3: CASSPLRRRSGNTEAFF
DNA: TGTGCCAGCTCACCATTGAGGCGGCGTTCCGGGAACACTGAAGCTTTCTTT

D: NA
V: TRBV4-1
size: NA
J: TRBJ2-3
CDR3: CASSQAIGHSTDTQYF
DNA: TGCGCCAGCAGCCAAGCGATTGGACACTCCACAGATACGCAGTATTTT

D: TRBD1
V: TRBV11-2
size: NA
J: TRBJ2-3
CDR3: CASSEGQGATDTQYF
DNA: TGTGCCAGCAGCGAGGGACAGGGGGCGACAGATACGCAGTATTTT

D: TRBD1
V: TRBV30
size: NA
J: TRBJ1-3
CDR3: CAWYREDRAAKTIYF
DNA: TGTGCCTGGTACAGGGAGGACAGGGCCGCTAAAACCATATATTTT

D: NA
V: TRBV28
size: NA
J: TRBJ1-2
CDR3: CASSRSGDGLYYGYTF
DNA: TGTGCCAGCAGTAGGTCAGGAGATGGTCTGTACTATGGCTACACCTTC

D: NA
V: TRBV7-6
size: NA
J: TRBJ1-1
CDR3: CASSLAGNTEAFF
DNA: TGTGCCAGCAGCTTAGCAGGGAACACTGAAGCTTTCTTT

D: NA
V: TRBV19
size: NA
J: TRBJ2-1
CDR3: CASSPWDLNSLNEQFF
DNA: TGTGCCAGTAGTCCCTGGGACTTGAATTCCTTGAATGAGCAGTTCTTC

D: TRBD2
V: TRBV15
size: NA
J: TRBJ2-6
CDR3: CATSREGKGTGLAGVSGANVLTF
DNA: TGTGCCACCAGCAGAGAAGGAAAGGGGACCGGACTAGCGGGCGTCTCTGGGGCCAACGTCCTGACTTTC

D: TRBD2
V: TRBV29-1
size: NA
J: TRBJ2-7
CDR3: CSVVLAGVLTEQYF
DNA: TGCAGCGTTGTACTAGCGGGAGTTTTAACCGAGCAGTACTTC

D: TRBD1
V: TRBV6-5
size: NA
J: TRBJ1-1
CDR3: CASSSDRGGAFF
DNA: TGTGCCAGCAGTTCAGACAGGGGTGGGGCTTTCTTT

D: NA
V: TRBV29-1
size: NA
J: TRBJ2-5
CDR3: CSVGRGARETQYF
DNA: TGCAGCGTGGGGAGGGGGGCAAGAGAGACCCAGTACTTC

D: TRBD2
V: TRBV14
size: NA
J: TRBJ2-1
CDR3: CASSHEKNPGGVIYNEQFF
DNA: TGTGCCAGCAGCCACGAAAAAAATCCCGGGGGGGTTATCTACAATGAGCAGTTCTTC

D: TRBD2
V: TRBV19
size: NA
J: TRBJ2-1
CDR3: CASSIGARSGRRNEQFF
DNA: TGTGCCAGTAGTATAGGGGCAAGGAGCGGGAGAAGGAATGAGCAGTTCTTC

D: NA
V: TRBV27
size: NA
J: TRBJ2-2
CDR3: CASSLKPPSEFANTGELFF
DNA: TGTGCCAGCAGTTTAAAACCCCCGTCGGAGTTCGCGAACACCGGGGAGCTGTTTTTT

D: NA
V: TRBV27
size: NA
J: TRBJ2-7
CDR3: CASSSLEAPYSYEQYF
DNA: TGTGCCAGCAGTTCCCTAGAAGCTCCGTACTCCTACGAGCAGTACTTC

D: TRBD2
V: TRBV2
size: NA
J: TRBJ2-1
CDR3: CASSEGASGRPYNEQFF
DNA: TGTGCCAGCAGTGAAGGGGCTAGCGGGAGGCCGTACAATGAGCAGTTCTTC

D: TRBD1
V: TRBV7-9
size: NA
J: TRBJ2-6
CDR3: CASSWEKDRGDSGANVLTF
DNA: TGTGCCAGCAGCTGGGAGAAGGACAGGGGGGACTCTGGGGCCAACGTCCTGACTTTC

D: NA
V: TRBV4-1
size: few
J: TRBJ2-3
CDR3: CASSQDVGTPNSRTDTQYF
DNA: TGCGCCAGCAGCCAAGATGTAGGGACTCCCAATTCCCGCACAGATACGCAGTATTTT

D: TRBD1
V: TRBV19
size: NA
J: TRBJ2-7
CDR3: CASSIVRQGIREQYF
DNA: TGTGCCAGTAGTATAGTAAGACAGGGGATCCGGGAGCAGTACTTC

D: NA
V: TRBV19
size: NA
J: TRBJ2-7
CDR3: CASSPRGLWKGAEQYF
DNA: TGTGCCAGTAGTCCCCGGGGCCTATGGAAGGGTGCCGAGCAGTACTTC

D: TRBD1
V: TRBV28
size: NA
J: TRBJ1-5
CDR3: CASSFSHRGDQPQHF
DNA: TGTGCCAGCAGTTTTTCACACAGGGGAGATCAGCCCCAGCATTTT

D: TRBD1
V: TRBV7-2
size: once
J: TRBJ2-5
CDR3: CASSTDRGWETQYF
DNA: TGTGCCAGCAGCACCGACAGGGGGTGGGAGACCCAGTACTTC

D: NA
V: TRBV25-1
size: NA
J: TRBJ2-5
CDR3: CASSESSTRGETQYF
DNA: TGTGCCAGCAGTGAGTCCTCGACTAGGGGGGAGACCCAGTACTTC

D: TRBD2
V: TRBV10-3
size: NA
J: TRBJ2-1
CDR3: CATGAGGKTSVYNEQFF
DNA: TGTGCCACCGGGGCCGGGGGTAAGACTAGCGTGTACAATGAGCAGTTCTTC

D: TRBD1
V: TRBV18
size: NA
J: TRBJ1-1
CDR3: CASSGDRSTEAFF
DNA: TGTGCCAGCTCCGGGGACAGGTCGACTGAAGCTTTCTTT

D: NA
V: TRBV6-5
size: NA
J: TRBJ1-2
CDR3: CASSYSYTRYSYGYTF
DNA: TGTGCCAGCAGTTACTCGTATACCCGCTATTCCTATGGCTACACCTTC

D: NA
V: TRBV4-1
size: NA
J: TRBJ2-4
CDR3: CASSQPGPVSLAKNIQYF
DNA: TGCGCCAGCAGCCAACCTGGACCGGTTAGCCTAGCCAAAAACATTCAGTACTTC

D: TRBD2
V: TRBV28
size: NA
J: TRBJ2-1
CDR3: CASSSPTSGVYNEQFF
DNA: TGTGCCAGCAGTTCGCCGACTAGCGGAGTTTACAATGAGCAGTTCTTC